This TCR beta chain came from a study of blood T cell repertoires in COVID-19. This CDR3 comprises 15 residues. The germline V gene encodes CDR1 LNHDA and CDR2 SQIVND (reference sequence). The V end lost 6 bases, the J end lost 4 bases, and 18 bases lay between the germline ends. Authors' methods: Reference gene primer amplification gave nucleated cell count estimates. Produced via immunoSEQ multiplex PCR; TCRdb's table is partial and in-frame only. V and J calls plus clone size are reproduced from that table; the DNA served to infer D and trimming. The repertoire holds some 230,000 clones, about 80% seen once, with 2.3% in the top ten.

The sample was peripheral blood. The receptor was isolated from a woman aged 60-75 years with acute or convalescent COVID-19. The chain couples TRBV19 to TRBJ1-2; perhaps TRBD1 as D (5 bases). The CDR3 DNA reads as TGTGCCAGTAGCCTGCTCTCAGGGTACGGCTATGGCTACACCTTC. It encodes CASSLLSGYGYGYTF.